This TCR beta chain was retrieved from a study of shared clonotypes between healthy human individuals. Findings and caveats of the study: Estimated clonotype richness was generally higher in naive than memory subsets. Naive CD4 clonotype sharing across a few donors was 4% to 5%.

The CDR3 contains 11 residues. Germline V gene data show CDR1 as DFQATT and CDR2 as SNEGSKA (reference sequence). V was trimmed by 3 bases and J by 5 bases, leaving 7 bases between them. Details on this clone: Its matching antigen is unknown.

Clones were read by immunoSEQ multiplex PCR, and TCRdb kept only the in-frame ones, dropping some. The data show some 1,400,000 clones, more than 95% seen once. The sequence was collected from a man aged 25 to 45 in good health. Sequenced input: naive CD4+ T cells sorted from blood. Documented subset: CD45RA+ positively selected. The J gene is TRBJ2-5, the V gene TRBV20-1; unclear D gene. The CDR3 reads CSASTGETQYF. DNA of the CDR3: TGCAGTGCTAGTACCGGGGAGACCCAGTACTTC.